One and the same sample provided the 14 T cell receptor beta chains below, sequenced in a study of technical replicates of blood from several donors. Data came from immunoSEQ multiplex PCR; TCRdb stores just in-frame clones and leaves some out. The sample has under 15,000 clones, approximately 79% seen once; the top ten hold about 15%. The sequenced sample consisted of PBMCs. These receptors all come from a human donor in good health.

The chain couples TRBV5-1 to TRBJ2-2; D may be TRBD1 (6 bases). CDR3 size: 15 residues. V was shortened by 7 bases and J by 4 bases, with 17 bases between the two germline ends. Germline lookup yields CDR1 SGHRS and CDR2 YFSETQ. The CDR3 DNA is TGCGCCAGCGGCGGAGGTACAGGGTCCACCGGGGAGCTGTTTTTT. Amino acid sequence: CASGGGTGSTGELFF. Looking up the rest from reference TRBV5-1 and TRBJ2-2 gives the full variable domain: KAGVTQTPRYLIKTRGQQVTLSCSPISGHRSVSWYQQTPGQGLQFLFEYFSETQRNKGNFPGRFSGRQFSNSRSEMNVSTLELGDSALYLCASGGGTGSTGELFFGEGSRLTVL.

The chain has TRBV27 and TRBJ2-7, with a possible D match to TRBD1 (7 bases). V was shortened by 1 base and J by 3 bases, with 13 bases between the two germline ends. The CDR3 has 15 residues. The germline V gene has CDR1 MNHEY and CDR2 SMNVEV (reference sequence). The CDR3 protein is CASSLWAGGNYEQYF. CDR3 bases: TGTGCCAGCAGTTTATGGGCAGGGGGGAACTACGAGCAGTACTTC.

The chain employs TRBV29-1 and TRBJ2-5; no definite D call. The CDR3 sequence is 14 residues long. Trimming took 0 bases from V and 1 from J, leaving 9 bases between them. Germline V gene lookup returns CDR1 SQVTM and CDR2 ANQGSEA. The CDR3 coding sequence is TGCAGCGTTGAAGATCCAAGGAGCCAAGAGACCCAGTACTTC. Amino acids: CSVEDPRSQETQYF.

The chain uses TRBV2 and TRBJ1-2; tentatively, D is TRBD1 (5 bases). Germline CDR1 is SNHLY and CDR2 is FYNNEI. The CDR3 consists of 13 residues. Between the trimmed V and J ends, which lost 4 bases and 6 bases, there was a span of 12 bases. The CDR3: CASSVGGGHGYTF. CDR3 coding DNA: TGTGCCAGCAGTGTTGGCGGGGGACATGGCTACACCTTC.

The V call is TRBV19, the J call TRBJ2-7; the D gene is possibly TRBD2 (5 bases). The CDR3 loop spans 15 amino acids. The V gene lost 1 base and the J gene lost 1 base, with 11 bases spanning the gap. Per the germline V gene, CDR1 is LNHDA and CDR2 is SQIVND (reference sequence). In DNA form, the CDR3 reads TGTGCCAGTAGTATAGGACTACTAGAATCCTACGAGCAGTACTTC. Translating it yields CASSIGLLESYEQYF.

This clone was counted between two and nine times. This chain links TRBV12-5 with TRBJ1-3; D possibly corresponds to TRBD1 (6 bases). CDR3 size: 18 residues. The V gene lost 7 bases and the J gene lost 0 bases, with 22 bases spanning the gap. Germline lookup yields CDR1 LGHNT and CDR2 FRNRAP. The CDR3 DNA is TGTGCTAGTGCCCCTCGGGGACCGGGGACAAGCTCTGGAAACACCATATATTTT. It codes for CASAPRGPGTSSGNTIYF.

This clone was counted a few times. The gene calls are TRBV2 and TRBJ2-3, with 13 bases matching TRBD2. V lost 5 bases to trimming and J lost 3 bases; unmatched junction nucleotides: 5. Germline CDR1 and CDR2: SNHLY and FYNNEI. The CDR3 spans 16 residues. CDR3 amino acids: CASSRTSGRSTDTQYF. The CDR3 region has the DNA TGTGCCAGCAGTCGGACTAGCGGGAGATCGACAGATACGCAGTATTTT. The complete variable domain, with remaining parts taken from reference TRBV2 and TRBJ2-3, reads EPEVTQTPSHQVTQMGQEVILRCVPISNHLYFYWYRQILGQKVEFLVSFYNNEISEKSEIFDDQFSVERPDGSNFTLKIRSTKLEDSAMYFCASSRTSGRSTDTQYFGPGTRLTVL.

This clone showed up just a few times. The chain is built from TRBV7-2 and TRBJ1-2; no clear D. Trimming shortened V by 3 bases and J by 4 bases, and 12 bases separated the two germline ends. The length of the CDR3 is 14 residues. Germline V lookup: CDR1 SGHTA, CDR2 FQGNSA. Here the CDR3 reads CASSLERTAYGYTF. CDR3 bases: TGTGCCAGCAGCTTGGAGCGAACTGCCTATGGCTACACCTTC. Supplemented by reference TRBV7-2 and TRBJ1-2, the full variable domain reads GAGVSQSPSNKVTEKGKDVELRCDPISGHTALYWYRQSLGQGLEFLIYFQGNSAPDKSGLPSDRFSAERTGGSVSTLTIQRTQQEDSAVYLCASSLERTAYGYTFGSGTRLTVV.

This clone appeared a few times. The chain is built from TRBV27 and TRBJ1-1, with 10 bases identical to TRBD1. Germline V gene lookup returns CDR1 MNHEY and CDR2 SMNVEV (reference sequence). CDR3 length: 20 residues. Trimming cost V 2 bases and J 4 bases; bases outside gene matches: 19. The CDR3, as DNA: TGTGCCAGCAGTTTAAACGGCCGGGACAGGGGTACGGGGGCGTTCACTGAAGCTTTCTTT. Its translation is CASSLNGRDRGTGAFTEAFF.

The gene calls are TRBV9 and TRBJ2-5; 12 bases are shared with TRBD2. The CDR3 extends over 15 amino acids. The J segment lost 5 bases and the V segment lost 0 bases, leaving 2 bases of the junction unmatched. Germline V gene lookup returns CDR1 SGDLS and CDR2 YYNGEE. DNA of the CDR3: TGTGCCAGCAGCGTAGATCTAGCGGGAGGGGAGACCCAGTACTTC. The encoded protein is CASSVDLAGGETQYF.

The J gene is TRBJ2-6, the V gene TRBV18, with D perhaps matching TRBD2 (5 bases). CDR1 and CDR2 (germline): KGHSH, LQKENI. V lost 9 bases and J lost 0, with 21 bases in between. The CDR3 consists of 18 residues. CDR3 amino acids: CASGLVLQGSSGANVLTF. As DNA, the CDR3 is TGTGCCAGTGGATTGGTGCTCCAAGGGAGCTCTGGGGCCAACGTCCTGACTTTC.

The chain joins TRBV28 to TRBJ2-7, with D possibly matching TRBD1 (6 bases). The CDR3 extends over 13 amino acids. The V gene's germline CDR1 is MDHEN and CDR2 SYDVKM. Trimming left V 7 bases short and J 5 bases short, with 15 bases between. DNA for the CDR3: TGTGCCAGCACCTATGACAGGATCAACGAGCAGTACTTC. It is translated as CASTYDRINEQYF.

The chain recombines TRBV4-2 with TRBJ1-4; 7 nucleotides align to TRBD1. This CDR3 is 16 amino acids long. Germline V CDR1 and CDR2: LGHNA, YNFKEQ. V lost 5 bases to trimming and J lost 2 bases; unmatched junction nucleotides: 8. CDR3 residues: CASSTGAWATNEKLFF. Here the CDR3 DNA reads TGTGCCAGCAGCACAGGGGCTTGGGCGACTAATGAAAAACTGTTTTTT.

The V call is TRBV28, the J call TRBJ2-1; 12 bases are shared with TRBD1. CDR3 length equals 17 residues. V lost 5 bases and J lost 4; bases outside the gene matches: 9. The V gene's germline CDR1 is MDHEN and CDR2 SYDVKM. CDR3 DNA sequence: TGTGCCAGCAGTCCTGGCCGGGACAGGGGGCCTTACAATGAGCAGTTCTTC. Residues: CASSPGRDRGPYNEQFF.